Below, 18 T cell receptor beta chains from the same sample are listed, as sequenced in a study of blood T cell repertoires in COVID-19. TCRdb keeps only in-frame clones here, not all; method: immunoSEQ multiplex PCR. Here the sample spans more than 250,000 clones, around 88% being singletons. The source material was PBMCs or T cells enriched from blood (not recorded which). The receptors derive from a woman aged 40 to 49 who had recovered from COVID-19.

This chain uses TRBV18 with TRBJ2-7; the match to TRBD2 covers 7 bases. The germline gives CDR1 KGHSH, CDR2 LQKENI. The CDR3 covers 14 residues. The ends lost 3 bases at V and 5 bases at J; junction bases unmatched: 7. DNA of the CDR3: TGTGCCAGCTCACCTGGCGGGAGATTCCACGAGCAGTACTTC. This codes for CASSPGGRFHEQYF.

The J gene is TRBJ2-1, the V gene TRBV11-3, with TRBD2 as a possible D gene (7 bases). The CDR3 contains 14 residues. The germline CDR1 and CDR2 sequences are SGHNT and YENEEA. V lost 5 bases and J lost 7, with 15 bases in between. DNA for the CDR3: TGTGCCAGCAGCCCTAGCGGACAGATGAATGAGCAGTTCTTC. Encoded protein: CASSPSGQMNEQFF.

The chain combines TRBV27 with TRBJ2-7; the match to TRBD2 covers 7 bases. V dropped 4 bases and J dropped 2; count of bases not matched to a gene: 11. Germline V CDR1 and CDR2: MNHEY, SMNVEV (reference sequence). The CDR3 is 16 residues long. CDR3 coding DNA: TGTGCCAGCAGTTCCCGGGGAAGCGGGGTTCCCTACGAGCAGTACTTC. Protein product: CASSSRGSGVPYEQYF.

The V gene is TRBV7-8, the J gene TRBJ2-7; tentative D call: TRBD2 (5 bases). The CDR3 has 13 amino acids. V lost 3 bases and J lost 5, with 11 bases in between. Germline assignment: CDR1 SGHVS and CDR2 FQNEAQ. In DNA form, the CDR3 reads TGTGCCAGCAGCTTTGAGGGTGACGACGAGCAGTACTTC. It translates to CASSFEGDDEQYF.

This clone was counted only a few times. The chain recombines TRBV10-3 with TRBJ1-2; 8 bases align to TRBD1. Germline V gene data show CDR1 as ENHRY and CDR2 as SYGVKD. The J segment lost 4 bases and the V segment lost 6 bases, leaving 10 bases of the junction unmatched. The CDR3 loop spans 15 amino acids. CDR3 residues: CAISTRQGPSYGYTF. CDR3 nucleotides: TGTGCCATCAGCACCCGACAGGGGCCGTCCTATGGCTACACCTTC.

This clone was counted a single time. The gene calls are TRBV2 and TRBJ2-7; a weak D match, TRBD1 (5 bases). V was pared by 6 bases and J by 7 bases, with 25 bases between. There are 16 residues in the CDR3. Germline loops: CDR1 SNHLY, CDR2 FYNNEI. Here the CDR3 reads CASSSQVPGVLGEQYF. Here the CDR3 DNA reads TGTGCCAGCAGCTCACAGGTCCCAGGTGTTTTGGGGGAGCAGTACTTC. The full variable domain, with the rest looked up from reference TRBV2 and TRBJ2-7, is EPEVTQTPSHQVTQMGQEVILRCVPISNHLYFYWYRQILGQKVEFLVSFYNNEISEKSEIFDDQFSVERPDGSNFTLKIRSTKLEDSAMYFCASSSQVPGVLGEQYFGPGTRLTVT.

The genes are TRBV27 and TRBJ2-1, with D maybe TRBD1 (5 bases). V lost 6 bases and J lost 4, with 10 bases in between. From germline, CDR1 is MNHEY and CDR2 SMNVEV (reference sequence). The CDR3 runs 13 residues. CDR3 residues: CASRMAGYNEQFF. The CDR3 region has the DNA TGTGCCAGCAGAATGGCAGGGTACAATGAGCAGTTCTTC.

The chain is built from TRBV16 and TRBJ2-7; D is perhaps TRBD1 (6 bases). CDR1 and CDR2 (germline): KGHSY, FQNENV. Trimming removed 6 bases at V and 2 bases at J, with 14 bases between. There are 14 residues in the CDR3. Written as DNA, the CDR3 is TGTGCCAGCAGTCCACGGACAGTCACCTACGAGCAGTACTTC. Its protein is CASSPRTVTYEQYF. The whole variable domain, filled in from reference TRBV16 and TRBJ2-7, reads GEEVAQTPKHLVRGEGQKAKLYCAPIKGHSYVFWYQQVLKNEFKFLISFQNENVFDETGMPKERFSAKCLPNSPCSLEIQATKLEDSAVYFCASSPRTVTYEQYFGPGTRLTVT.

This clone was observed once. V gene TRBV2 combines with J gene TRBJ2-1; 14 bases line up with TRBD2. Germline loops: CDR1 SNHLY, CDR2 FYNNEI. Trimming took 5 bases from V and 1 from J; bases not matched to a gene: 10. There are 19 residues in the CDR3. The CDR3 coding sequence is TGTGCCAGCAGTATCCCCGGGACTAGCGGGAGTAGGTCCTACAATGAGCAGTTCTTC. Translating gives CASSIPGTSGSRSYNEQFF.

The genes are TRBV3-1 (or the pseudogene TRBV3-2) and TRBJ2-1; 12 bases are shared with TRBD2. Germline lookup yields CDR1 LGHDT and CDR2 YNNKEL (reference sequence). The V gene end was trimmed by 8 bases and the J gene end by 6 bases; junction bases not matched to a gene: 11. This CDR3 has 16 residues. The CDR3 DNA is TGTGCCAGCGCCAAACTAGCGGGAGGTCGTAGCAATGAGCAGTTCTTC. Protein product: CASAKLAGGRSNEQFF.

V gene TRBV7-3 combines with J gene TRBJ2-1, with 13 nucleotides matching TRBD2. Germline values: CDR1 SGHTA, CDR2 FQGTGA. The ends lost 4 bases at V and 6 bases at J; junction bases unmatched: 3. The CDR3 consists of 15 residues. The CDR3 loop reads CASSSGLAGFNEQFF. CDR3 nucleotides: TGTGCCAGCAGCTCGGGACTAGCGGGGTTCAATGAGCAGTTCTTC.

The chain joins TRBV7-9 to TRBJ2-3; D is unclear. Germline CDR1 SEHNR, CDR2 FQNEAQ (reference sequence). CDR3 length: 12 amino acids. The V and J ends lost 4 bases and 6 bases respectively, with 8 bases between them. This chain's CDR3 is CASSSLPDTQYF. The DNA of the CDR3 is TGTGCCAGCAGCTCCCTCCCTGATACGCAGTATTTT. Looking up the rest from reference TRBV7-9 and TRBJ2-3 gives the full variable domain: DTGVSQNPRHKITKRGQNVTFRCDPISEHNRLYWYRQTLGQGPEFLTYFQNEAQLEKSRLLSDRFSAERPKGSFSTLEIQRTEQGDSAMYLCASSSLPDTQYFGPGTRLTVL.

The chain carries TRBV18 and TRBJ2-5; TRBD1 is a possible D gene (5 bases). Trimming removed 4 bases from V and 3 bases from J, with 12 bases in between. The germline V gene has CDR1 KGHSH and CDR2 LQKENI. The CDR3 length is 14 residues. This CDR3 reads CASSRQGQEETQYF. The CDR3 DNA follows: TGTGCCAGCTCACGACAAGGACAAGAAGAGACCCAGTACTTC.

V usage is TRBV28 and J usage is TRBJ1-2, with TRBD1 matching over 7 bases. This CDR3 spans 13 amino acids. Germline CDR1 reads MDHEN; CDR2 reads SYDVKM. J was trimmed by 5 bases and V by 6 bases; bases with no gene match: 6. The CDR3 here is CASRMDRNYGYTF. DNA for the CDR3: TGTGCCAGCAGAATGGACAGGAATTATGGCTACACCTTC.

CDR3 bases: TGTGCCAGCAGCTCCTTAGCGGGAGGAGGATACAATGAGCAGTTCTTC. This encodes CASSSLAGGGYNEQFF. V usage is TRBV7-9 and J usage is TRBJ2-1; 10 nucleotides line up with TRBD2. This CDR3 comprises 16 residues. In germline, CDR1 is SEHNR, CDR2 FQNEAQ (reference sequence). With V trimmed by 4 bases and J by 4 bases, 7 bases remained unmatched.

The J gene is TRBJ1-6, the V gene TRBV7-2, with a tentative D call TRBD1 (6 bases). The CDR3 is made up of 14 amino acids. In germline, CDR1 is SGHTA, CDR2 FQGNSA. V was clipped by 3 bases and J by 9 bases, with 12 bases between them. The chain's CDR3 is CASSLQGIGSPLHF. The CDR3 DNA reads TGTGCCAGCAGCTTGCAGGGGATCGGTTCACCCCTCCACTTT.

The chain is built from TRBV28 and TRBJ2-1, with TRBD1 identical over 10 bases. The CDR3 spans 14 residues. V lost 4 bases to trimming and J lost 7 bases; unmatched junction nucleotides: 4. CDR1 and CDR2 (germline): MDHEN, SYDVKM. CDR3 DNA: TGTGCCAGCAGTTCAGGGACAGGGGCGAATGAGCAGTTCTTC. Its translation: CASSSGTGANEQFF.

This clone has a single count. The chain is built from TRBV27 and TRBJ2-7; tentatively, D is TRBD1 (5 bases). This CDR3 region has 15 residues. V was shortened by 7 bases and J by 6 bases, with 22 bases between the two germline ends. Germline lookup yields CDR1 MNHEY and CDR2 SMNVEV (reference sequence). CDR3 nucleotide sequence: TGTGCCAGCAAGTCATATGGTACAGGATCGGGCGAGCAGTACTTC. It encodes CASKSYGTGSGEQYF.